What follows is one TCR beta chain and its context. This sample is part of a study of radiation and T cells in renal cell carcinoma. Described time point: blood 2 weeks post-SBRT. Treatment meaning: 15 Gy SBRT to primary tumor, nephrectomy 4 weeks later. The CDR3 spans 14 residues. CDR1 and CDR2 (germline): SGHRS, YFSETQ. V was pared by 4 bases and J by 6 bases, with 15 bases between. Only in-frame clones appear in the TCRdb table, and some are missing; sequencing was by immunoSEQ multiplex PCR. The sample consists of tens of thousands of clones, 80% to 90% of them appearing once. The sequencing here drew on blood, taken from a patient whose treatment included radiotherapy and nephrectomy. The clonotype originates from a woman in her fifties or sixties with renal cell carcinoma. The rearrangement joins TRBV5-1 to TRBJ2-3, with D tentatively TRBD1 (5 bases). CDR3 nucleotide sequence: TGCGCCAGCAGCGGTGACAGCGTCCCTGATACGCAGTATTTT. Protein product: CASSGDSVPDTQYF. Together with reference TRBV5-1 and TRBJ2-3, the CDR3 gives the full variable domain: KAGVTQTPRYLIKTRGQQVTLSCSPISGHRSVSWYQQTPGQGLQFLFEYFSETQRNKGNFPGRFSGRQFSNSRSEMNVSTLELGDSALYLCASSGDSVPDTQYFGPGTRLTVL.